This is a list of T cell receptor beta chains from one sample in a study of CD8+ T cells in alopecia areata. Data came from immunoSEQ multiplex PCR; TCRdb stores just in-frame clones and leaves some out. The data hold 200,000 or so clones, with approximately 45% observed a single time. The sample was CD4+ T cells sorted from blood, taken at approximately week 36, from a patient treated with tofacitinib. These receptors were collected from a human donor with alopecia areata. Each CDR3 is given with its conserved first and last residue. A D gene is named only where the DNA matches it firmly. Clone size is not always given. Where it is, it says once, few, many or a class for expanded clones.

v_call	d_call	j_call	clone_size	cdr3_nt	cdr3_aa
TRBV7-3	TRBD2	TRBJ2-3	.	TGTGCCAGCAGCTTAAAGTCGGGAGGGCATCCAGATACGCAGTATTTT	CASSLKSGGHPDTQYF
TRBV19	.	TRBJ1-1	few	TGTGCCAGTTCGGCGAGGGACGGACTCTTCACTGAAGCTTTCTTT	CASSARDGLFTEAFF
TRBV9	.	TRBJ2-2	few	TGTGCCAGCAGCTCCCGGTCTAACACCGGGGAGCTGTTTTTT	CASSSRSNTGELFF
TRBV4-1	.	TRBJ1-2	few	TGCGCCAGCAGCTTAAACATTGGAAGCCGCGCTAACTATGGCTACACCTTC	CASSLNIGSRANYGYTF
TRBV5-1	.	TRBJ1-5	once	TGCGCCAGCAGCTCTGGAGCCAGCAATCAGCCCCAGCATTTT	CASSSGASNQPQHF
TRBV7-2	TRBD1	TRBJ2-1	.	TGTGCCAGCAGCTCCCGGGACAGGGGCGATGAGCAGTTCTTC	CASSSRDRGDEQFF
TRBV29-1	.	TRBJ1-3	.	TGCGGCGTTGGGGCAAGGACCCCAACAGGAAACACCATATATTTT	CGVGARTPTGNTIYF
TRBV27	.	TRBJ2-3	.	TGTGCCAGCAGTTTAGGGGCCTGGGGCACCCAACGGGCAGATACGCAGTATTTT	CASSLGAWGTQRADTQYF
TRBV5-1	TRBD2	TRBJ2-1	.	TGCGCCAGCAGCTTGGATGGACTAGCGGGAGGCACAAATGAGCAGTTCTTC	CASSLDGLAGGTNEQFF
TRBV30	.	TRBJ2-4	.	TGTGCCTGGGGTCGGGGGAGACGCCAAAACATTCAGTACTTC	CAWGRGRRQNIQYF
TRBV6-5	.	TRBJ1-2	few	TGTGCCAGCAGCCTATACCCGAGCTTGGGCTATGGCTACACCTTC	CASSLYPSLGYGYTF
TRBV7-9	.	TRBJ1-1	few	TGTGCCAGCAGCTTAGTTTCCGCGGGGGCCGTTGGAGCTTTCTTT	CASSLVSAGAVGAFF
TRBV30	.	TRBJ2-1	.	TGTGCCTGTTATACAGCTTTGTACAATGAGCAGTTCTTC	CACYTALYNEQFF
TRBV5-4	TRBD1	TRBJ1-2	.	TGTGCCAGCAGCTTGGGGACAGGAAGCTATGGCTACACCTTC	CASSLGTGSYGYTF
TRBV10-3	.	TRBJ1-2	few	TGTGCCATCAGACCCGGGACTGCCAATAACTATGGCTACACCTTC	CAIRPGTANNYGYTF
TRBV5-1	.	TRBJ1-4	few	TGCGCCAGCAGCTTGCACCGGGACGGAGGAAATGAAAAACTGTTTTTT	CASSLHRDGGNEKLFF
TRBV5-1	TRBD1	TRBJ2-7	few	TGCGCCAGCAGCTTGCAAACAGGGGGCTACGAGCAGTACTTC	CASSLQTGGYEQYF
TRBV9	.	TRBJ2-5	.	TGTGCCAGCAGCGTAGCAGCGAGGGAAGAGACCCAGTACTTC	CASSVAAREETQYF
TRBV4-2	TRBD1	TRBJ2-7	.	TGTGCCAGCAGCCGGTACCGGGACAGGGATTACTACGAGCAGTACTTC	CASSRYRDRDYYEQYF
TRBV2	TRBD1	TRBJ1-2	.	TGTGCCAGCAGTGATCAGGGGGGCTATGGCTACACCTTC	CASSDQGGYGYTF
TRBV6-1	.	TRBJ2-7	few	TGTGCCAGCAGGCCCCAGGGGGGCGACGAGCAGTACTTC	CASRPQGGDEQYF
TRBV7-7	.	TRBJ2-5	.	TGTGCCAGCAGCTTACATTCACGGACGGGGGAGACCCAGTACTTC	CASSLHSRTGETQYF
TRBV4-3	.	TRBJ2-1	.	TGCGCCAGCAGCCAAGACCCTAGTGGTGGTGAGCAGTTCTTC	CASSQDPSGGEQFF
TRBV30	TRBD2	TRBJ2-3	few	TGTGCCTGGCAGGGCCCAGCGGGACCCACAGATACGCAGTATTTT	CAWQGPAGPTDTQYF
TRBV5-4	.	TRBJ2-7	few	TGTGCCAGCAGCTACGCCGGGACACGAAACTACGAGCAGTACTTC	CASSYAGTRNYEQYF
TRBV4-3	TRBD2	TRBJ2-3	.	TGCGCCAGCAGCCAAGGAGCGGGAGACACGCAGTATTTT	CASSQGAGDTQYF
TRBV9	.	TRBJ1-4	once	TGTGCCAGCAGCGTATACCCCCTGGGCGGAATTAATGAAAAACTGTTTTTT	CASSVYPLGGINEKLFF
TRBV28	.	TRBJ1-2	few	TGTGCCAGCAGTTTCCGGTCGGGCTATGGCTACACCTTC	CASSFRSGYGYTF
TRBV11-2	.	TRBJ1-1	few	TGTGCCAGCAGCTTAGATCGGTGGCCTTTCTTT	CASSLDRWPFF
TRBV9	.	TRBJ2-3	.	TGTGCCAGCAGCTCCCGGACAGATACGCAGTATTTT	CASSSRTDTQYF
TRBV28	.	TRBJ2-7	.	TGTGCCAGCAGCACACCGAGTTCAGGGCGCTACGAGCAGTACTTC	CASSTPSSGRYEQYF
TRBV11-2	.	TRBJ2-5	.	TGTGCCAGCAGCTTAGGTATTGAGACCCAGTACTTC	CASSLGIETQYF
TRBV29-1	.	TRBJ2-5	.	TGCAGCGTTGATGCGGGACTCCACCAAGAGACCCAGTACTTC	CSVDAGLHQETQYF
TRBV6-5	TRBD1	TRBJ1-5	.	TGTGCCAGCAGTGTCAACTCCCAGGGGGGACACGAGCATTTT	CASSVNSQGGHEHF
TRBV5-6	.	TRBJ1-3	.	TGTGCCAGCAGTTCACCTGCCTCTGGAAACACCATATATTTT	CASSSPASGNTIYF
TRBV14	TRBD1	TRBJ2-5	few	TGTGCCAGCAGCCGACAGGGGACCTTCGGGGAGACCCAGTACTTC	CASSRQGTFGETQYF
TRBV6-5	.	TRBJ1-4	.	TGTGCCAGCAGCGATACAGGGTCTCAGGGTGAAAAACTGTTTTTT	CASSDTGSQGEKLFF
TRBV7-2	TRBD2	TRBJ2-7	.	TGTGCCAGCAGCTTAAGTCTCGGGACTAACTACGAGCAGTACTTC	CASSLSLGTNYEQYF
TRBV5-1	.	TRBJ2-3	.	TGCGCCAGCAGCAAACAGGGTTACGTGCCAGATACGCAGTATTTT	CASSKQGYVPDTQYF
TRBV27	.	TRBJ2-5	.	TGTGCCAGCAGTTTGAGGTCAGGTTTGAAGGGGGGAGAGACCCAGTACTTC	CASSLRSGLKGGETQYF
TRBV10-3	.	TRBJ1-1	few	TGTGCCATCAGGGACCAGGGTACTGAAGCTTTCTTT	CAIRDQGTEAFF
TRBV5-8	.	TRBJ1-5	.	TGTGCCAGCAGCCGCTGGGACAGCAATCAGCCCCAGCATTTT	CASSRWDSNQPQHF
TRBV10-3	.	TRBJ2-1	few	TGTGCCATCAGTGAGAGTAGTAGCTCCTACAATGAGCAGTTCTTC	CAISESSSSYNEQFF
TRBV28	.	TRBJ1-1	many	TGTGCCAGCATCGCAGGGATAATGGCTGAAGCTTTCTTT	CASIAGIMAEAFF
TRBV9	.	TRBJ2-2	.	TGTGCCAGCAGCGTAGGGAGCTCTGGGGAGCTGTTTTTT	CASSVGSSGELFF
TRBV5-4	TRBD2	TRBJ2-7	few	TGTGCCAGCAGCTTGACGGGGGGTCTCCCCTACGAGCAGTACTTC	CASSLTGGLPYEQYF
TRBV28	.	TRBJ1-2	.	TGTGCCAGCAGTTTATCTCCCAGGGCCAACTATGGCTACACCTTC	CASSLSPRANYGYTF
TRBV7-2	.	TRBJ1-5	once	TGTGCCAGCAGCTTTGGCAGTTACAATCAGCCCCAGCATTTT	CASSFGSYNQPQHF
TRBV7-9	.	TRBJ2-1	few	TGTGCTTTACAGGGATACTCCTACAATGAGCAGTTCTTC	CALQGYSYNEQFF
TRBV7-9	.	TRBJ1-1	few	TGTGCCAGCAGCTTAGCGGGAGGGCACACTGAAGCTTTCTTT	CASSLAGGHTEAFF
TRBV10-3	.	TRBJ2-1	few	TGTGCCATCAGTGCAGGGATAGGATACAATGAGCAGTTCTTC	CAISAGIGYNEQFF
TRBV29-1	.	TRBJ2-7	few	TGCAGCGTTGTCGGGGGACCGACCGATCTATACGAGCAGTACTTC	CSVVGGPTDLYEQYF
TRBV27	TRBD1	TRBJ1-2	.	TGTGCCAGCAGTTTGAGGCGACAGGGTCTTGGGGAGAACGGCTACACCTTC	CASSLRRQGLGENGYTF
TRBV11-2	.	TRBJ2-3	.	TGTGCCAGCAGCCAGCCCTGGGGGAGAGATACGCAGTATTTT	CASSQPWGRDTQYF
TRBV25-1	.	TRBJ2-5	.	TGTGCCAGCAGTGGCAACTGGCAAGAGACCCAGTACTTC	CASSGNWQETQYF
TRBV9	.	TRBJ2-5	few	TGTGCCAGCAGCGTTCAACCGGGACGGCAGGAGACCCAGTACTTC	CASSVQPGRQETQYF
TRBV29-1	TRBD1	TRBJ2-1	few	TGCAGCGTCGGTTCGACAGGGAACCTTAACAATGAGCAGTTCTTC	CSVGSTGNLNNEQFF
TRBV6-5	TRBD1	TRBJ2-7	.	TGTGCCAGCAGCCCGGACAGGGGGTACGAGCAGTACTTC	CASSPDRGYEQYF
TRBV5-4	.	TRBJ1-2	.	TGTGCCAGCAGCTTGTCTGCCACGGACTATGGCTACACCTTC	CASSLSATDYGYTF